The 26 T cell receptor beta chains below were found in one sample sequenced in a study of CXCR3-negative and CXCR3-positive naive CD8 T cells. Study results and caveats: Hydrophobicity was higher for TRB CDR3s found in CXCR3-positive naive cells than in CXCR3-negative naive cells.

TRB cDNA libraries were made by UMI-labeled 5' RACE. TCRdb re-called the 5' RACE reads; one entry per CDR3 protein, DNA not given. This table lists some 140,000 distinct CDR3 sequences. These TCRs are of unknown antigen specificity. Sequencing was done on a sample of naive CXCR3+ CD8+ T cells from blood. Indicated subset: CD45RO-CCR7+CD27+CD95- naive CD8+ T cells expressing CXCR3 (TNR3+). Receptor source: a human donor in good health. Some clones in this sample may be carry-over from other donors' samples.

V gene TRBV7-9 combines with J gene TRBJ2-1. This CDR3 is built from 15 residues. The V gene's germline CDR1 is SEHNR and CDR2 FQNEAQ (reference sequence). The CDR3 sequence is CASSLEGSSYNEQFF. The whole variable domain, filled in from reference TRBV7-9 and TRBJ2-1, reads DTGVSQNPRHKITKRGQNVTFRCDPISEHNRLYWYRQTLGQGPEFLTYFQNEAQLEKSRLLSDRFSAERPKGSFSTLEIQRTEQGDSAMYLCASSLEGSSYNEQFFGPGTRLTVL.

The chain links TRBV7-3 to TRBJ2-1; the TCRdb call, TRBD2, lacks DNA for checking. The CDR3 loop spans 15 amino acids. Germline V CDR1 and CDR2: SGHTA, FQGTGA. CDR3 in amino acids: CASSSGLGGFNEQFF.

V usage is TRBV29-1 and J usage is TRBJ1-1. This CDR3 contains 12 residues. Germline V gene lookup returns CDR1 SQVTM and CDR2 ANQGSEA. CDR3 sequence: CSVEPVNTEAFF.

The chain uses TRBV5-1 and TRBJ2-3; TCRdb reports TRBD2, a call that lacks DNA to check it against. This CDR3 has 17 amino acids. Germline V gene sequence: CDR1 SGHRS, CDR2 YFSETQ. The CDR3: CASSHVTSGEGADTQYF.

This sequence joins TRBV29-1 and TRBJ2-7; TCRdb returns TRBD2, unconfirmable since there is no DNA. CDR1 is SQVTM and CDR2 is ANQGSEA in the germline V gene. There are 15 residues in the CDR3. The CDR3 spells CSVAGTSGRSYEQYF.

This chain links TRBV5-1 with TRBJ2-1; the TCRdb D gene call, TRBD2, has no DNA to confirm it. CDR1 is SGHRS and CDR2 is YFSETQ in the germline V gene. The CDR3 length is 18 residues. CDR3 in amino acids: CASSPGTSGMGSYNEQFF. The full variable domain, its missing parts supplied by reference TRBV5-1 and TRBJ2-1, is KAGVTQTPRYLIKTRGQQVTLSCSPISGHRSVSWYQQTPGQGLQFLFEYFSETQRNKGNFPGRFSGRQFSNSRSEMNVSTLELGDSALYLCASSPGTSGMGSYNEQFFGPGTRLTVL.

The chain has TRBV28 and TRBJ2-7; TCRdb outputs TRBD1, but without DNA this stays unchecked. The CDR3 consists of 13 residues. Germline loops: CDR1 MDHEN, CDR2 SYDVKM. The CDR3 region is CASSPGEDYEQYF.

The rearrangement joins TRBV28 to TRBJ1-1; as DNA is missing, the TRBD1 call by TCRdb cannot be tested. The CDR3 extends over 12 amino acids. Germline loops: CDR1 MDHEN, CDR2 SYDVKM. CDR3 residues: CASSLGGSEAFF.

V gene TRBV13 combines with J gene TRBJ2-7; TCRdb calls TRBD2, which cannot be checked without DNA. This CDR3 comprises 12 residues. Germline CDR1 and CDR2: PRHDT and FYEKMQ (reference sequence). The CDR3 sequence is CASSTGRNEQYF.

The genes are TRBV2 and TRBJ2-3; TCRdb's assignment of TRBD1 cannot be checked, as there is no DNA. This CDR3 is 18 amino acids long. Germline-derived CDR1 and CDR2 are SNHLY and FYNNEI. The CDR3 reads CASIISPGGQGRSDTQYF.

CDR3 in amino acids: CASSSHTRRYTGELFF. The chain combines TRBV3-1 with TRBJ2-2. The length of the CDR3 is 16 residues. Germline CDR1 reads LGHDT; CDR2 reads YNNKEL (reference sequence).

This chain links TRBV29-1 with TRBJ2-5; there is no DNA to check the TCRdb D call of TRBD2. The germline V gene encodes CDR1 SQVTM and CDR2 ANQGSEA. The CDR3 covers 14 residues. CDR3 sequence reads: CSVEGVEGGETQYF.

This chain connects TRBV7-9 to TRBJ2-7; the D call from TCRdb, TRBD1, cannot be confirmed without DNA. The CDR3 is 16 residues long. Germline CDR1 is SEHNR and CDR2 is FQNEAQ (reference sequence). The CDR3 is CASSPPAGFWRYEQYF.

The V and J genes are TRBV29-1 and TRBJ2-6; TCRdb's D call of TRBD1 is untestable without DNA. CDR1 and CDR2 from the germline V gene are SQVTM and ANQGSEA. CDR3 length: 16 residues. The chain's CDR3 is CSVEGDRVYGANVLTF.

The V call is TRBV20-1, the J call TRBJ1-1; TCRdb proposes TRBD1, but this gene call is untestable without DNA. CDR1 and CDR2 (germline): DFQATT, SNEGSKA (reference sequence). This CDR3 has 13 residues. The CDR3 spells CSARQGWDTEAFF.

This chain links TRBV7-9 with TRBJ1-1. The CDR3 covers 12 residues. Germline lookup yields CDR1 SEHNR and CDR2 FQNEAQ (reference sequence). The CDR3: CASSHMNTEAFF.

V gene TRBV7-3 combines with J gene TRBJ2-7; TCRdb calls TRBD2, which cannot be checked without DNA. The CDR3 contains 14 residues. Germline CDR1 and CDR2: SGHTA and FQGTGA. CDR3 residues: CASSFGPGSYEQYF.

The chain couples TRBV5-6 to TRBJ1-5. The V gene's germline CDR1 is SGHDT and CDR2 YYEEEE. The CDR3 loop spans 15 amino acids. CDR3 region: CASSLVDEGNQPQHF.

The chain has TRBV12-3 or TRBV12-4 and TRBJ2-3; TCRdb's assignment of TRBD1 cannot be checked, as there is no DNA. This CDR3 is 16 amino acids long. CDR3 loop: CASSRVTGGTGDTQYF.

The V gene is TRBV29-1, the J gene TRBJ2-7. Germline V CDR1 and CDR2: SQVTM, ANQGSEA. The CDR3 loop spans 13 amino acids. CDR3 protein: CSVTSSDSREQYF.

The CDR3 sequence is CASSLFWEGQGAVGTGELFF. The J gene is TRBJ2-2, the V gene TRBV27; checking the TCRdb D call of TRBD1 is not possible without DNA. Germline V gene lookup returns CDR1 MNHEY and CDR2 SMNVEV (reference sequence). The CDR3 sequence is 20 residues long.

V is TRBV21-1 and J is TRBJ2-1; TCRdb designates TRBD2, a call that cannot be tested without DNA. TRBV21-1 is a pseudogene. The CDR3 is 21 amino acids. The CDR3 is CASSKGLSSGGPPSSYNEQFF.

The CDR3: CASSQGLAGVYEQYF. The V gene is TRBV4-1, the J gene TRBJ2-7; checking the TCRdb D call of TRBD2 is not possible without DNA. Germline V CDR1 and CDR2: MGHRA, YSYEKL. There are 15 residues in the CDR3.

The chain has TRBV20-1 and TRBJ2-7. The CDR3 contains 14 residues. CDR1 is DFQATT, CDR2 SNEGSKA, per germline (reference sequence). CDR3 region: CSARERTRPYEQYF.

V and J are TRBV28 and TRBJ2-1; without DNA, the TCRdb call of TRBD2 cannot be checked. This CDR3 spans 13 amino acids. From germline, CDR1 is MDHEN and CDR2 SYDVKM. The chain's CDR3 is CASSFQGEGEQFF.

The CDR3 spells CASSVARGGYEQYF. The chain links TRBV9 to TRBJ2-7; TCRdb reports TRBD2, a call that lacks DNA to check it against. Germline-derived CDR1 and CDR2 are SGDLS and YYNGEE. CDR3 length: 14 residues.